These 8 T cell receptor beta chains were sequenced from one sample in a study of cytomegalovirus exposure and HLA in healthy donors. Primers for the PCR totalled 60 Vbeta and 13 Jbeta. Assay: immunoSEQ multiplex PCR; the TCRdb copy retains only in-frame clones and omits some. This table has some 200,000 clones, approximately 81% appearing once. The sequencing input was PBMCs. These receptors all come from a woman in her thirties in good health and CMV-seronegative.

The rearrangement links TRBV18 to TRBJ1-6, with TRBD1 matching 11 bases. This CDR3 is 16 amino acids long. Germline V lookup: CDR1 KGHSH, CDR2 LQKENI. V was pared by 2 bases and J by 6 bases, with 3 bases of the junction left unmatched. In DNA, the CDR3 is TGTGCCAGCTCACCAGGACAGGGGGCGAGTAATTCACCCCTCCACTTT. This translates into CASSPGQGASNSPLHF.

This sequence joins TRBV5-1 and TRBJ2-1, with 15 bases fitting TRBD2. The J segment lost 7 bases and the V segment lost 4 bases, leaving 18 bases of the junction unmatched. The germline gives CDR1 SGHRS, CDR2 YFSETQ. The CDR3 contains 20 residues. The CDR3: CASSPYGLAGGPRVVNEQFF. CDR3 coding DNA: TGCGCCAGCAGCCCCTATGGACTAGCGGGAGGGCCTCGGGTGGTAAATGAGCAGTTCTTC. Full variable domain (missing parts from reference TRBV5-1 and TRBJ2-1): KAGVTQTPRYLIKTRGQQVTLSCSPISGHRSVSWYQQTPGQGLQFLFEYFSETQRNKGNFPGRFSGRQFSNSRSEMNVSTLELGDSALYLCASSPYGLAGGPRVVNEQFFGPGTRLTVL.

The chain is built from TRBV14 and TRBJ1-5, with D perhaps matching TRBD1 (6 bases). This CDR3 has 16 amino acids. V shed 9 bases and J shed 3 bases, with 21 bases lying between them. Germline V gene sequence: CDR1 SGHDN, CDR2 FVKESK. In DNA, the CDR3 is TGTGCCAGGGAGTGTCGGCGGGGGCCAGACAATCAGCCCCAGCATTTT. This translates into CARECRRGPDNQPQHF. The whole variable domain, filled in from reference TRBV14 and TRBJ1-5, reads EAGVTQFPSHSVIEKGQTVTLRCDPISGHDNLYWYRRVMGKEIKFLLHFVKESKQDESGMPNNRFLAERTGGTYSTLKVQPAELEDSGVYFCARECRRGPDNQPQHFGDGTRLSIL.

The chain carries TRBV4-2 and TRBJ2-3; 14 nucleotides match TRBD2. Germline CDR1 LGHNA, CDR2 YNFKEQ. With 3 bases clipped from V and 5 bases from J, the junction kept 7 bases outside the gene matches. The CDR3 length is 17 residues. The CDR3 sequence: CASSHGTSGSVEDTQYF. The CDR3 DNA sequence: TGTGCCAGCAGCCACGGGACTAGCGGGAGCGTGGAAGATACGCAGTATTTT.

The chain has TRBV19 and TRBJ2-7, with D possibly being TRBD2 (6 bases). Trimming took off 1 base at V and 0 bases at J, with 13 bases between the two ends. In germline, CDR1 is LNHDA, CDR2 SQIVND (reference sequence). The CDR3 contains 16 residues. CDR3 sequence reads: CASSIGGLLGSYEQYF. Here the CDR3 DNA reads TGTGCCAGTAGTATAGGGGGACTGCTAGGCTCCTACGAGCAGTACTTC.

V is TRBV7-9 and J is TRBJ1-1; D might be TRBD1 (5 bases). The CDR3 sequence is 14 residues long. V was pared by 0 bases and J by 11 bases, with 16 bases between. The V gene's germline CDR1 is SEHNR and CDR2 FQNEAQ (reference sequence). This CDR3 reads CASSLAGGTSWAFF. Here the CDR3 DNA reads TGTGCCAGCAGCTTAGCGGGGGGGACGTCCTGGGCTTTCTTT.

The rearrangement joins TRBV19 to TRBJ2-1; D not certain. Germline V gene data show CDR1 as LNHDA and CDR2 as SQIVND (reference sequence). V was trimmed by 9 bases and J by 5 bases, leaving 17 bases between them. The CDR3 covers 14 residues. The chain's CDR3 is CASEAQPHHNEQFF. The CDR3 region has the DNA TGTGCCAGCGAGGCACAACCCCACCACAATGAGCAGTTCTTC.

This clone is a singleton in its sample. The CDR3 loop reads CASHPRGYEKLFF. DNA of the CDR3: TGTGCCAGTCATCCGAGAGGTTATGAAAAACTGTTTTTT. This sequence joins TRBV28 and TRBJ1-4; no definite D call. V was cut by 9 bases and J by 6 bases, with 14 bases left in between. CDR3 size: 13 residues. Germline-derived CDR1 and CDR2 are MDHEN and SYDVKM.